This TCR beta chain emerged from a study of CD8 T cells in Susac syndrome. Sequencing of TCR beta was carried out in blood CD8+ and CD4+ T cells. RNA amounts of roughly 0.5 to 1 ug underwent reverse transcription with random hexamers. Each CDR3 protein is one row after TCRdb ran MiXCR on the immunoSEQ multiplex PCR reads. This repertoire shows some 190,000 distinct CDR3 sequences, approximately 93% found once; its top ten account for around 0.1%. This clonotype came up a few times. Germline V gene lookup returns CDR1 SGHNT and CDR2 YYREEE (reference sequence). The CDR3 sequence is 12 residues long. Trimming pared 4 bases from V and 2 bases from J, leaving 7 bases between.

Material: CD4+ T cells from PBMCs. V is TRBV5-4 and J is TRBJ2-7, with a weak D call TRBD1 (5 bases). This clonotype was obtained from a human donor in good health. For the CDR3, the DNA is TGTGCCAGCAGCCGACAGACCTACGAGCAGTACTTC. Its translation is CASSRQTYEQYF.